The T cell receptor beta chain described here comes from a study of CD8 T cells in Susac syndrome. Whole-study results and caveats: The relatively small number of individuals in the TCR sequencing and HLA analysis was acknowledged by the study.

In regard to this clonotype: Its antigen remains unknown.

Random hexamers primed reverse transcription of about 0.45 to 1 ug RNA. TCRdb re-called the immunoSEQ multiplex PCR reads with MiXCR, one entry per CDR3 protein. The table records approximately 150,000 distinct CDR3 sequences, around 95% of them present only once. The ends lost 2 bases at V and 2 bases at J; junction bases unmatched: 5. Germline V gene lookup returns CDR1 LNHNV and CDR2 YYDKDF (reference sequence). This CDR3 is built from 15 residues. This receptor was taken from a human donor in good health. The sequenced sample was CD4+ T cells from PBMCs. The rearrangement uses TRBV15 and TRBJ1-2, with 7 bases identical to TRBD1. The CDR3 loop reads CATSRLTGENYGYTF. The CDR3 coding sequence is TGTGCCACCAGCAGACTTACAGGGGAGAACTATGGCTACACCTTC.